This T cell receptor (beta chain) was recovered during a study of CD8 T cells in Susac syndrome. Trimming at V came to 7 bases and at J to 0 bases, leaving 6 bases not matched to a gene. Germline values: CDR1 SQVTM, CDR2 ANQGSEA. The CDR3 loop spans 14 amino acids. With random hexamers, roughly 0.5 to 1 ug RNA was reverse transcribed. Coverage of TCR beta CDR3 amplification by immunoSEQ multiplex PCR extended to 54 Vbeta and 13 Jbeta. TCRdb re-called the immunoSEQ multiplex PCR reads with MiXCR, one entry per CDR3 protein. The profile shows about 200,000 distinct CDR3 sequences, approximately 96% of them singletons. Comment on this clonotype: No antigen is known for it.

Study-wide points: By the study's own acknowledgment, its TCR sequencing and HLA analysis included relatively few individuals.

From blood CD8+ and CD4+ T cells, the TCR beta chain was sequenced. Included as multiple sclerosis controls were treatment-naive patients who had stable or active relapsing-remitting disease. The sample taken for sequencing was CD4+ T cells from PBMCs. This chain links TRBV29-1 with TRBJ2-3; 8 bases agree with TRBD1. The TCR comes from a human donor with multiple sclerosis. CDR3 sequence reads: CSAQDRASTDTQYF. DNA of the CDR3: TGCAGCGCCCAGGACAGGGCGAGCACAGATACGCAGTATTTT.